This T cell receptor beta chain was sequenced in a study of human T cells and chemical hapten exposure. Overall study context: TCR yields per sample varied mostly from small pooled library volume differences. Findings and caveats of the study: There was no change with DPC sensitization in TCRs above 1 in 1000 frequency.

Individual cDNA molecules received unique molecular identifiers in the library. Using its own MiXCR run on the RACE reads, TCRdb lists one record per CDR3 protein. This table has about 130,000 distinct CDR3 sequences, roughly 9.5% appearing once. With respect to this clonotype: As yet, its antigen is unknown.

Noted time point: healthy volunteer bleed at 2 weeks. RNA extraction used unfractionated whole blood as the source of total RNA. V lost 1 base to trimming and J lost 0 bases, with 7 bases between them. The CDR3 is 14 amino acids. Germline CDR1 and CDR2: ENHRY and SYGVKD. The rearrangement joins TRBV10-3 to TRBJ2-7, with D possibly TRBD2 on 5 matching bases. Sequenced input: whole blood. The source is a male donor in good health. Some clones in this sample may be carry-over from other donors' samples. The CDR3 is CAISELGSSYEQYF. DNA for the CDR3: TGTGCCATCAGTGAGTTGGGGAGCTCCTACGAGCAGTACTTC.